This is a list of T cell receptor beta chains from one sample in a study of blood T cell repertoires in COVID-19. Sequencing was performed with immunoSEQ multiplex PCR; in TCRdb, only in-frame clones are kept and a portion is missing. In the table there are 250,000 to 300,000 clones, around 87% of which are singletons. The sequenced material came from peripheral blood. The receptors come from a woman between 55 and 75 years old with COVID-19, enrolled during active disease. CDR3s include the opening cysteine and the closing phenylalanine or tryptophan.

cdr3_length,v_call,cdr3_aa
16,TRBV4-3,CASSQEASGGTGELFF
16,TRBV5-6,CASSWASISLQNIQYF
14,TRBV29-1,CSVEGGTGRTEAFF
14,TRBV6-6,CASGERGLRNEQFF
15,TRBV4-1,CASRPGGTLNEKLFF
19,TRBV7-3,CASSLPFILAGGDSYEQYF
14,TRBV25-1,CASTIGQGNYEQYF
14,TRBV20-1,CSASPSGHGQPQHF
14,TRBV10-3,CAISESGRGSEQYF
13,TRBV19,CASSTTGGDTQYF
13,TRBV30,CAWSVLAGNEQFF
13,TRBV12-3/TRBV12-4,CASTRQGNQPQHF
15,TRBV29-1,CSVNEGGAGTDTQYF
15,TRBV18,CASSPSAGVDQPQHF
14,TRBV7-9,CASSHGLAANEQFF
14,TRBV9,CASSHRAGAVEQYF
16,TRBV2,CASRGRTGGNTGELFF
13,TRBV6-5,CASSRGAGGEQFF
18,TRBV23-1,CASSHHHTRQGVQETQYF
16,TRBV7-9,CASSLGGGTAPHEQFF
11,TRBV6-1,CASSERELQYF
16,TRBV5-4,CASSSPFNRDSSGYTF
14,TRBV5-1,CASTPAREGNEQFF
16,TRBV28,CASSLTGVVAKNIQYF
19,TRBV27,CASSLGAGPIGRINNEQFF
14,TRBV10-3,CAITTGTSFDEQYF
14,TRBV28,CASRRANIVYEQYF
16,TRBV2,CASSGQQGGLNEKLFF
15,TRBV10-3,CAISEGTSGIYEQYF
14,TRBV6-5,CASSSTPWSYGYTF
16,TRBV2,CASISGRPLGKNIQYF
14,TRBV18,CASSPADRGRVAFF
15,TRBV6-2/TRBV6-3,CASSGAGLVNYGYTF
12,TRBV27,CASSTGYTEAFF
13,TRBV6-5,CASNPRGTGELFF
14,TRBV19,CASKWDSSTYEQYF
14,TRBV19,CASSIDHTGQSQHF
15,TRBV7-9,CASSPGPGGYNEQFF
14,TRBV28,CASSPPSSGNTIYF
17,TRBV5-1,CASSLAGQGTVQETQYF
14,TRBV10-3,CAISVTGASYEQFF
14,TRBV5-1,CASSPGHRSYEQYF
15,TRBV15,CATSRSSAQYNEQFF
13,TRBV20-1,CSASPRPAEKLFF
13,TRBV9,CASSPQGQGFAFF
14,TRBV11-2,CASSLAGGADTQYF
16,TRBV7-8,CASSLEGVVSNQPQHF
13,TRBV29-1,CSATSGRAFEQFF
15,TRBV3-1/TRBV3-2,CASSPPTGAGNTIYF